One and the same sample provided the 25 T cell receptor beta chains below, sequenced in a study of cytomegalovirus exposure and HLA in healthy donors. PCR employed 60 Vbeta and 13 Jbeta primers. Assay used: immunoSEQ multiplex PCR; TCRdb lists only in-frame clones, some missing. Seen here are approximately 300,000 clones, over 70% observed once, and the top ten hold about 0.28%. The sample comprised PBMCs. These receptors originate from a girl aged 2 to 10 in good health and CMV-seronegative.

The rearrangement links TRBV9 to TRBJ2-7, with TRBD2 identical over 9 bases. Trimming removed 0 bases from V and 7 bases from J; junction bases left unmatched: 8. The CDR3 consists of 15 residues. Germline CDR1 and CDR2: SGDLS and YYNGEE. CDR3 amino acids: CASSVGPSGTGEQYF. The CDR3, as DNA: TGTGCCAGCAGCGTAGGTCCTAGCGGGACGGGTGAGCAGTACTTC.

The chain is built from TRBV6-6 and TRBJ2-3; 9 nucleotides line up with TRBD1. This CDR3 comprises 16 residues. After removal of 5 bases from V and 0 bases from J, the junction contained 6 bases not matched to a gene. Germline CDR1 reads MNHNY; CDR2 reads SVGAGI (reference sequence). In DNA, the CDR3 is TGTGCCAGCAGTCTAGGGACAGGGTATAGCACAGATACGCAGTATTTT. It yields the protein CASSLGTGYSTDTQYF.

The J gene is TRBJ1-5, the V gene TRBV4-1; 9 bases map to TRBD1. In germline, CDR1 is MGHRA, CDR2 YSYEKL. CDR3 length: 20 residues. Unmatched junction bases numbered 16, after V lost 0 bases and J lost 4 bases. CDR3 bases: TGCGCCAGCAGCCAAGATGGGACAGGGAAGGAAACCTATCGAAATCAGCCCCAGCATTTT. It is translated as CASSQDGTGKETYRNQPQHF.

Note on this clone: Different DNA sequences within this sample yield the same CDR3. The CDR3 here is CASSIDRGQPQHF. The CDR3 DNA follows: TGTGCCAGTAGTATAGATCGCGGTCAGCCCCAGCATTTT. The chain recombines TRBV19 with TRBJ1-5; D ambiguous. The ends were cut back, 0 bases at V and 6 bases at J, with 6 bases in the middle. Germline V lookup: CDR1 LNHDA, CDR2 SQIVND (reference sequence). CDR3 size: 13 residues.

This chain uses TRBV11-2 with TRBJ1-4; 8 bases align to TRBD1. The CDR3 consists of 13 residues. Germline CDR1 reads SGHAT; CDR2 reads FQNNGV. V lost 8 bases to trimming and J lost 10 bases; unmatched junction nucleotides: 9. This CDR3 reads CASGGQVQGKLFF. The CDR3 nucleotides are TGTGCCAGCGGGGGACAGGTCCAGGGAAAACTGTTTTTT.

V is TRBV5-4 and J is TRBJ2-7; no firm D call. Trimming removed 3 bases at V and 7 bases at J, with 17 bases between. The CDR3 spans 14 residues. CDR1 and CDR2 (germline): SGHNT, YYREEE (reference sequence). The CDR3 DNA is TGTGCCAGCAGCTCTGAGAGTCCGGCAGGAGAGCAGTACTTC. Translation: CASSSESPAGEQYF. Full variable domain (missing parts from reference TRBV5-4 and TRBJ2-7): ETGVTQSPTHLIKTRGQQVTLRCSSQSGHNTVSWYQQALGQGPQFIFQYYREEENGRGNFPPRFSGLQFPNYSSELNVNALELDDSALYLCASSSESPAGEQYFGPGTRLTVT.

This chain uses TRBV27 with TRBJ1-4; 8 bases fit TRBD1. V trimming: 3 bases; J trimming: 3 bases; junction bases outside the gene matches: 6. The CDR3 runs to 16 residues. Germline assignment: CDR1 MNHEY and CDR2 SMNVEV (reference sequence). In DNA, the CDR3 is TGTGCCAGCAGTTTTGGGACAGGCAGACCTAATGAAAAACTGTTTTTT. This gives the protein CASSFGTGRPNEKLFF.

As DNA, the CDR3 is TGTGCCACACGGACGGGAAGCTCTGGGGCCAACGTCCTGACTTTC. The encoded protein is CATRTGSSGANVLTF. The J gene is TRBJ2-6, the V gene TRBV27; perhaps TRBD2 as D (5 bases). Germline V gives CDR1 MNHEY, CDR2 SMNVEV (reference sequence). The V end lost 10 bases, the J end lost 0 bases, and 13 bases lay between the germline ends. The CDR3 contains 15 residues.

J is TRBJ2-1 and V is TRBV7-8; 7 bases agree with TRBD2. Germline CDR1 SGHVS, CDR2 FQNEAQ. The CDR3 runs to 14 residues. V trimming: 6 bases; J trimming: 5 bases; junction bases outside the gene matches: 7. CDR3 nucleotides: TGTGCCAGCAGTACGACGAGCGGGAACAATGAGCAGTTCTTC. Its translation: CASSTTSGNNEQFF. Based on the CDR3 plus reference TRBV7-8 and TRBJ2-1, the full variable domain is GAGVSQSPRYKVAKRGQDVALRCDPISGHVSLFWYQQALGQGPEFLTYFQNEAQLDKSGLPSDRFFAERPEGSVSTLKIQRTQQEDSAVYLCASSTTSGNNEQFFGPGTRLTVL.

The chain employs TRBV18 and TRBJ1-2; TRBD1 agrees at 8 bases. The V gene's germline CDR1 is KGHSH and CDR2 LQKENI. The J segment lost 7 bases and the V segment lost 2 bases, leaving 9 bases of the junction unmatched. The CDR3 contains 15 residues. The CDR3 spells CASSPGQGPSSGYTF. The CDR3 nucleotides are TGTGCCAGCTCACCAGGACAGGGACCGTCGTCTGGCTACACCTTC.

This clone was counted a few times. The gene calls are TRBV15 and TRBJ1-4; the D is unclear. Deletions cut 0 bases from V and 8 bases from J, with 13 bases between. Germline V gives CDR1 LNHNV, CDR2 YYDKDF (reference sequence). The CDR3 sequence is 15 residues long. The CDR3 here is CATSREGQVWEKLFF. In nucleotides, the CDR3 is TGTGCCACCAGCAGAGAGGGTCAGGTTTGGGAAAAACTGTTTTTT.

The chain carries TRBV19 and TRBJ2-1; tentatively, D is TRBD2 (7 bases). The CDR3 runs to 14 residues. The germline V gene has CDR1 LNHDA and CDR2 SQIVND (reference sequence). The V gene lost 7 bases and the J gene lost 6 bases, with 16 bases spanning the gap. The CDR3 loop is CASKEGGQGNEQFF. CDR3 nucleotides: TGTGCCAGTAAAGAGGGGGGGCAAGGCAATGAGCAGTTCTTC.

The chain links TRBV29-1 to TRBJ1-2, with D unclear. In germline, CDR1 is SQVTM, CDR2 ANQGSEA. The CDR3 runs to 13 residues. The V gene lost 2 bases and the J gene lost 4 bases, with 11 bases spanning the gap. This chain's CDR3 is CSVEIASPYGYTF. As DNA, the CDR3 is TGCAGCGTTGAAATAGCCTCCCCCTATGGCTACACCTTC.

The rearrangement links TRBV6-4 to TRBJ2-7; 7 bases map to TRBD2. With V trimmed by 0 bases and J by 6 bases, 2 bases remained unmatched. This CDR3 is built from 13 residues. Germline V gives CDR1 MRHNA, CDR2 SNTAGT. The CDR3 DNA sequence: TGTGCCAGCAGTGACTCGGAGCGGGGCGAGCAGTACTTC. It is translated as CASSDSERGEQYF.

The V and J genes are TRBV14 and TRBJ1-1; TRBD1 is a possible D gene (6 bases). V lost 6 bases and J 0 bases, leaving 8 bases between the germline ends. There are 13 residues in the CDR3. CDR1 and CDR2 from the germline V gene are SGHDN and FVKESK. The CDR3 DNA sequence: TGTGCCAGCAGAGGACAGCTGAACACTGAAGCTTTCTTT. Translation: CASRGQLNTEAFF.

The chain couples TRBV7-6 to TRBJ2-7; 7 bases map to TRBD2. The CDR3 length is 17 residues. J gave up 0 bases and V 5 bases, and 13 bases lay outside the gene matches. Germline CDR1 and CDR2: SGHVS and FNYEAQ. CDR3 in DNA: TGTGCCAGCAGCGGGGCGGGTAGCGGGTCCAGCTCCTACGAGCAGTACTTC. Translation: CASSGAGSGSSSYEQYF. Looking up the rest from reference TRBV7-6 and TRBJ2-7 gives the full variable domain: GAGVSQSPRYKVTKRGQDVALRCDPISGHVSLYWYRQALGQGPEFLTYFNYEAQQDKSGLPNDRFSAERPEGSISTLTIQRTEQRDSAMYRCASSGAGSGSSSYEQYFGPGTRLTVT.

This chain joins TRBV11-2 and TRBJ1-1; D remains unclear. V was trimmed by 4 bases and J by 2 bases, leaving 11 bases between them. Germline CDR1 reads SGHAT; CDR2 reads FQNNGV. The CDR3 is 14 residues long. CDR3 DNA: TGTGCCAGCAGCTCTAGAGTGAGTAACACTGAAGCTTTCTTT. Its protein product is CASSSRVSNTEAFF.

V usage is TRBV6-5 and J usage is TRBJ2-7; D is possibly TRBD2 (6 bases). Germline CDR1 is MNHEY and CDR2 is SVGAGI. The CDR3 contains 11 residues. The germline V and J ends were trimmed by 6 bases and 4 bases, with 7 bases remaining between them. CDR3 DNA: TGTGCCAGCAGCGGGGGTTACGAGCAGTACTTC. As protein: CASSGGYEQYF.

The genes are TRBV4-1 and TRBJ2-7; 7 bases are shared with TRBD1. With V trimmed by 4 bases and J by 1 base, 10 bases remained unmatched. From germline, CDR1 is MGHRA and CDR2 YSYEKL. The CDR3 consists of 16 residues. This CDR3 reads CASSPLDRALSYEQYF. The CDR3, as DNA: TGCGCCAGCAGCCCCCTAGACAGGGCCTTATCCTACGAGCAGTACTTC.

The rearrangement links TRBV28 to TRBJ2-7; 7 bases agree with TRBD1. The CDR3 loop spans 14 amino acids. V was pared by 5 bases and J by 6 bases, with 10 bases of the junction left unmatched. The V gene's germline CDR1 is MDHEN and CDR2 SYDVKM. The CDR3 DNA reads as TGTGCCAGCAGTCCCGACAGGGCCCTCAGCGAGCAGTACTTC. The encoded protein is CASSPDRALSEQYF.

The chain employs TRBV7-2 and TRBJ2-7; TRBD2 aligns across 7 bases. Germline lookup yields CDR1 SGHTA and CDR2 FQGNSA. This CDR3 region has 13 residues. V lost 6 bases, J lost 2 bases, and 4 bases stayed unmatched. DNA for the CDR3: TGTGCCAGCAGGCGCGGGAGTGCCTACGAGCAGTACTTC. Translation gives CASRRGSAYEQYF. Using reference TRBV7-2 and TRBJ2-7 for the parts outside the CDR3, the full variable domain is GAGVSQSPSNKVTEKGKDVELRCDPISGHTALYWYRQSLGQGLEFLIYFQGNSAPDKSGLPSDRFSAERTGGSVSTLTIQRTQQEDSAVYLCASRRGSAYEQYFGPGTRLTVT.

This rearrangement joins TRBV7-3 to TRBJ2-1; tentatively, D is TRBD2 (5 bases). The CDR3 extends over 15 amino acids. Trimming left V 2 bases short and J 0 bases short, with 8 bases between. Germline assignment: CDR1 SGHTA and CDR2 FQGTGA. The CDR3 protein is CASSLGADSYNEQFF. Written as DNA, the CDR3 is TGTGCCAGCAGCTTAGGAGCGGACTCCTACAATGAGCAGTTCTTC. Drawing the rest from reference TRBV7-3 and TRBJ2-1, the complete variable domain is GAGVSQTPSNKVTEKGKYVELRCDPISGHTALYWYRQSLGQGPEFLIYFQGTGAADDSGLPNDRFFAVRPEGSVSTLKIQRTERGDSAVYLCASSLGADSYNEQFFGPGTRLTVL.

The gene calls are TRBV5-1 and TRBJ2-1; 7 bases are shared with TRBD2. The CDR3 spans 12 residues. Germline loops: CDR1 SGHRS, CDR2 YFSETQ. With 10 bases clipped from V and 6 bases from J, the junction kept 7 bases outside the gene matches. The CDR3 sequence: CARPGGRNEQFF. The DNA for the CDR3 is TGCGCCCGTCCGGGGGGACGCAATGAGCAGTTCTTC.

The chain recombines TRBV6-5 with TRBJ2-1, with 9 positions matching TRBD2. CDR3 length: 14 residues. Germline V gene lookup returns CDR1 MNHEY and CDR2 SVGAGI. The V gene end was trimmed by 6 bases and the J gene end by 8 bases; junction bases not matched to a gene: 8. The CDR3 DNA reads TGTGCCAGCAGAATAGCGGGAGACTTGGATGAGCAGTTCTTC. This codes for CASRIAGDLDEQFF.

The chain has TRBV5-6 and TRBJ2-7; TRBD2 matches 7 bases. CDR1 is SGHDT and CDR2 is YYEEEE in the germline V gene. The J segment lost 5 bases and the V segment lost 4 bases, leaving 9 bases of the junction unmatched. This CDR3 has 14 amino acids. The CDR3 sequence is CASSRRGRGNEQYF. Here the CDR3 DNA reads TGTGCCAGCAGCCGTCGGGGGAGGGGAAACGAGCAGTACTTC.